This T cell receptor (beta chain) was captured by sequencing in a study of T cell responses to AZD1222 COVID-19 vaccine. Study conclusions and caveats: Clonal diversity was possibly underestimated; the donors were predominantly white British and more often female. Researchers took repertoire samples only after the peak T cell response had come.

This CDR3 spans 13 amino acids. Trimming pared 3 bases from V and 3 bases from J, leaving 9 bases between. Germline-derived CDR1 and CDR2 are LGHDT and YNNKEL (reference sequence). As for this clone: Its antigen is as yet unknown.

TCRdb keeps only in-frame clones here, not all; method: immunoSEQ multiplex PCR. Among fewer than 250,000 clones, roughly 91% were seen once, and the ten largest hold approximately 1%. The chain has TRBV3-1 (or the pseudogene TRBV3-2) and TRBJ2-7, with D unclear. This clonotype originated in an adult in good health. The specimen was peripheral blood, collected on day 0 of MenACWY control vaccination. In nucleotides, the CDR3 is TGTGCCAGCAGCCAGGGATCGATCTACGAGCAGTACTTC. This codes for CASSQGSIYEQYF.